This passage covers 21 T cell receptor beta chains from one sample sequenced in a study of blood T cell repertoires in COVID-19. Sequencing used immunoSEQ multiplex PCR; TCRdb keeps in-frame clones, though not all of them. This table has approximately 110,000 clones, 75% to 90% appearing once. The sequenced sample consisted of peripheral blood. The receptors shown here come from a woman in her sixties or seventies with COVID-19, enrolled during active disease.

The chain employs TRBV5-8 and TRBJ1-5; a weak D match, TRBD1 (5 bases). The CDR3 contains 15 residues. The V gene's germline CDR1 is SGHTS and CDR2 YDEGEE. V gave up 4 bases and J gave up 4 bases, with 15 bases separating them. The CDR3 DNA reads TGTGCCAGCAGCCCGGGGGTGTATGGTAATCAGCCCCAGCATTTT. Residues: CASSPGVYGNQPQHF.

The chain joins TRBV6-5 to TRBJ1-2; D is unresolved. The length of the CDR3 is 13 residues. Germline loops: CDR1 MNHEY, CDR2 SVGAGI. The V end lost 2 bases, the J end lost 1 base, and 5 bases lay between the germline ends. CDR3 bases: TGTGCCAGCAGTTACGAGGGTAACTATGGCTACACCTTC. This gives the protein CASSYEGNYGYTF.

The CDR3 spells CASSGTDVYGYTF. The CDR3 coding sequence is TGTGCCAGCAGTGGGACTGATGTATATGGCTACACCTTC. The chain links TRBV7-6 to TRBJ1-2; possible D gene TRBD1, 5 bases. CDR1 is SGHVS and CDR2 is FNYEAQ in the germline V gene. CDR3 length: 13 amino acids. V lost 6 bases and J lost 5, with 13 bases in between.

V is TRBV12-2 and J is TRBJ1-3. TRBV12-2 counts as a pseudogene. This CDR3 spans 16 amino acids. The CDR3 DNA reads as TGTGCAAGTCGCTGCGGGTTCCACACTTCTGGAAACACCATATATTTT. This codes for CASRCGFHTSGNTIYF.

This chain's CDR3 is CASSQDLDRAGYTF. The CDR3 coding sequence is TGTGCCAGCAGCCAAGATTTGGACAGGGCTGGCTACACCTTC. The chain combines TRBV3-1 (or the pseudogene TRBV3-2) with TRBJ1-2; 8 nucleotides line up with TRBD1. The V gene's germline CDR1 is LGHDT and CDR2 YNNKEL (reference sequence). V lost 0 bases, J lost 7 bases, and 4 bases stayed unmatched. CDR3 size: 14 residues.

The V call is TRBV11-2, the J call TRBJ2-7; tentative D call: TRBD2 (5 bases). Per the germline V gene, CDR1 is SGHAT and CDR2 is FQNNGV. V lost 0 bases and J 9 bases, leaving 15 bases between the germline ends. The CDR3 covers 14 residues. The CDR3 spells CASSLESGSQGQYF. CDR3 nucleotide sequence: TGTGCCAGCAGCTTAGAGTCGGGGAGTCAAGGGCAGTACTTC.

The chain combines TRBV5-1 with TRBJ1-6; no clear D. Trimming shortened V by 0 bases and J by 6 bases, and 13 bases separated the two germline ends. The germline V gene encodes CDR1 SGHRS and CDR2 YFSETQ. The CDR3 spans 16 residues. The CDR3 DNA is TGCGCCAGCAGCTTGGTGTTCAATGAGTTTAATTCACCCCTCCACTTT. Its protein is CASSLVFNEFNSPLHF.

CDR3 sequence (DNA): TGCGCCAGCAGCCCCGGGAGCGATAATTCACCCCTCCACTTT. Its translation is CASSPGSDNSPLHF. This sequence joins TRBV10-2 and TRBJ1-6; D unclear. The V gene lost 6 bases and the J gene lost 5 bases, with 11 bases spanning the gap. Germline values: CDR1 WSHSY, CDR2 SAAADI. CDR3 length: 14 amino acids.

This chain uses TRBV5-1 with TRBJ1-2; 10 positions agree with TRBD1. CDR1 is SGHRS, CDR2 YFSETQ, per germline. This CDR3 contains 15 residues. The V and J ends lost 0 bases and 8 bases, in that order; junction bases with no gene match: 7. The CDR3 loop is CASSLAEGTGEGYTF. CDR3 DNA sequence: TGCGCCAGCAGCTTGGCCGAGGGGACAGGGGAAGGCTACACCTTC.

This clone was seen only a few times. This chain links TRBV29-1 with TRBJ2-7, with TRBD1 identical over 11 bases. This CDR3 region has 15 residues. V shed 2 bases, J shed 6 bases, and the junction held 9 bases outside the gene matches. The germline CDR1 and CDR2 sequences are SQVTM and ANQGSEA. CDR3 nucleotide sequence: TGCAGCGTTGAAATATCCGGGACAGGGGGGTTCGAGCAGTACTTC. Translation gives CSVEISGTGGFEQYF.

This clone was recorded a few times. The chain couples TRBV19 to TRBJ1-1; weak D call: TRBD1 (5 bases). Germline V CDR1 and CDR2: LNHDA, SQIVND (reference sequence). The CDR3 runs 15 residues. V lost 5 bases, J lost 2 bases, and 15 bases lay in between. The CDR3 protein is CASSFLGEGNTEAFF. The CDR3, as DNA: TGTGCCAGTAGTTTTCTGGGGGAGGGTAACACTGAAGCTTTCTTT.

CDR3 bases: TGTGCCAGCAGCCCCGACAGGCACTTAGCTAACTATGGCTACACCTTC. This codes for CASSPDRHLANYGYTF. This rearrangement joins TRBV11-2 to TRBJ1-2; D may be TRBD1 (6 bases). The germline V and J ends were trimmed by 5 bases and 0 bases, with 16 bases remaining between them. CDR3 length equals 16 residues. Germline V CDR1 and CDR2: SGHAT, FQNNGV.

The gene calls are TRBV10-2 and TRBJ2-2, with D possibly being TRBD2 (6 bases). CDR1 WSHSY and CDR2 SAAADI come from the germline V gene. This CDR3 has 14 amino acids. V lost 5 bases and J lost 5, with 12 bases in between. DNA of the CDR3: TGCGCCAGCAGTCGAGGAGGGGAGACCGGGGAGCTGTTTTTT. Encoded protein: CASSRGGETGELFF.

The rearrangement links TRBV9 to TRBJ2-3, with 9 bases fitting TRBD1. The CDR3 length is 17 residues. Germline loops: CDR1 SGDLS, CDR2 YYNGEE. Trimming at V came to 0 bases and at J to 1 base, leaving 6 bases not matched to a gene. As DNA, the CDR3 is TGTGCCAGCAGCGTAGCCCGGACAGGGGTTCGCACAGATACGCAGTATTTT. Translated, it gives CASSVARTGVRTDTQYF.

The chain carries TRBV27 and TRBJ1-3; D is unclear. This CDR3 is 13 amino acids long. CDR1 is MNHEY and CDR2 is SMNVEV in the germline V gene (reference sequence). Trimming stripped 5 bases from V and 0 bases from J, with 5 bases between. CDR3 region: CASSPGSGNTIYF. CDR3 nucleotide sequence: TGTGCCAGCAGTCCGGGCTCTGGAAACACCATATATTTT.

The chain combines TRBV29-1 with TRBJ1-3; D is uncertain. V was trimmed by 7 bases and J by 0 bases, leaving 13 bases between them. CDR1 is SQVTM and CDR2 is ANQGSEA in the germline V gene. The CDR3 runs to 14 residues. The CDR3 DNA reads TGCAGCGCGATTGATCCGAGCTCTGGAAACACCATATATTTT. This encodes CSAIDPSSGNTIYF.

The V and J genes are TRBV13 and TRBJ2-3, with 13 bases identical to TRBD2. The germline V gene encodes CDR1 PRHDT and CDR2 FYEKMQ (reference sequence). Trimming took 4 bases from V and 4 from J; bases not matched to a gene: 14. This CDR3 is 19 amino acids long. The CDR3 loop reads CASSSTTLLAGGRSDTQYF. The CDR3 nucleotides read TGTGCCAGCAGCTCCACGACCCTACTAGCGGGGGGGCGGTCAGATACGCAGTATTTT.

This sequence joins TRBV11-2 and TRBJ1-1, with D maybe TRBD1 (6 bases). The V end was cut by 3 bases, the J end by 3 bases, with 23 bases between. The CDR3 contains 18 residues. CDR1 SGHAT and CDR2 FQNNGV come from the germline V gene. The CDR3 DNA is TGTGCCAGCAGCTTTAGGCACCCCCTGGGCAGGGGTGACACTGAAGCTTTCTTT. Translated: CASSFRHPLGRGDTEAFF.

The CDR3 sequence: CASSSTGSNQPQHF. The CDR3 DNA follows: TGTGCCAGCAGCTCCACAGGGAGCAATCAGCCCCAGCATTTT. J is TRBJ1-5 and V is TRBV5-4; weak D call: TRBD1 (6 bases). V gave up 3 bases and J gave up 1 base, with 8 bases separating them. Germline V gives CDR1 SGHNT, CDR2 YYREEE (reference sequence). The CDR3 consists of 14 residues. Full variable domain (rest looked up from reference TRBV5-4 and TRBJ1-5): ETGVTQSPTHLIKTRGQQVTLRCSSQSGHNTVSWYQQALGQGPQFIFQYYREEENGRGNFPPRFSGLQFPNYSSELNVNALELDDSALYLCASSSTGSNQPQHFGDGTRLSIL.

The CDR3 DNA reads as TGTGCCTGGAGATTAGGGGACTATGGCTACACCTTC. Translated, it gives CAWRLGDYGYTF. V is TRBV30 and J is TRBJ1-2; a possible D gene is TRBD1 (5 bases). The V gene lost 3 bases and the J gene lost 3 bases, with 8 bases spanning the gap. Looked up from germline, CDR1 is GTSNPN and CDR2 is SVGIG (reference sequence). The CDR3 runs 12 residues.

The chain couples TRBV10-3 to TRBJ1-1, with D unclear. Germline V gene data show CDR1 as ENHRY and CDR2 as SYGVKD. This CDR3 has 15 residues. V was pared by 3 bases and J by 2 bases, with 13 bases between. The CDR3 DNA sequence: TGTGCCATCAGTGACCCCCTCGGGGATAACACTGAAGCTTTCTTT. Protein sequence: CAISDPLGDNTEAFF.